In its sample, the clone carrying this TCR beta chain was seen many times. What it binds is not known. The sample belongs to a study of human T cells and chemical hapten exposure. Study outcomes and limitations: TCRs whose frequency exceeded 1 in 1000 remained the same following DPC sensitization.

Time point in this sample: healthy volunteer bleed at 2 weeks. Unfractionated whole blood served as the source for total RNA extraction. Germline CDR1 MNHNS, CDR2 SASEGT. The CDR3 loop spans 16 amino acids. V shed 3 bases and J 2 bases; nucleotides not matched to a gene: 10. TCRdb passed the RACE reads through MiXCR, listing each CDR3 protein once. Among about 45,000 distinct CDR3 sequences listed, about 4.5% were seen once. The chain carries TRBV6-1 and TRBJ2-7; 7 nucleotides match TRBD2. Sequenced material: whole blood. This TCR came from a human donor in good health. Some clones in this sample may be carry-over from other donors' samples. The CDR3 DNA is TGTGCCAGCAGTGAGGAATCCCCGCGGGGGACCTACGAGCAGTACTTC. This encodes CASSEESPRGTYEQYF.